This T cell receptor beta chain was found in a study of T-cell memory formation after mild COVID-19. Across the whole study: The two donors had largely donor-specific TCR clusters. Broader study findings: Some clones that responded were present in memory (sampled pre-infection), which suggests cross-reactive memory joined.

About this clonotype itself: The antigen is undetermined.

In germline, CDR1 is MNHEY, CDR2 SVGAGI. The CDR3 has 15 amino acids. V shed 6 bases and J 1 base; nucleotides not matched to a gene: 5. TCRdb itself ran the 5' RACE reads through MiXCR, one entry per CDR3 protein. Of about 400,000 distinct CDR3 sequences in the sample, roughly a quarter were seen once. This TCR derives from an adult woman who had mild COVID-19 (a few samples of this study predate the infection). Cell type and time point are not known. The sequenced sample was PBMCs or a T cell subset sorted from them (not recorded which). The chain recombines TRBV6-5 with TRBJ2-1; 8 positions agree with TRBD1. The CDR3 sequence: CASRDRVQSYNEQFF. The DNA for the CDR3 is TGTGCCAGCAGGGACAGGGTTCAGTCCTACAATGAGCAGTTCTTC.